The present T cell receptor beta chain was sequenced within a study of CD8 T cells in ankylosing spondylitis. Study findings and constraints: Earlier work had already found some motif variants in reactive arthritis synovial fluid and blood. Matched ankylosing spondylitis synovial fluid reportedly showed significant enrichment of disease-linked clones.

Via MiXCR, TCRdb re-called the 5' RACE reads, giving one row per CDR3 protein. The sample includes about 360,000 distinct CDR3 sequences, 20% of them seen just once. Worth noting for this clonotype: Its specificity is not known.

Sequenced input: blood, either unsorted or a sorted T cell fraction (not recorded which). The receptor's source is a male donor with ankylosing spondylitis or in good health (not recorded which).

The CDR3: CASSSDRADEQFF. In DNA, the CDR3 is TGTGCCAGCAGTTCAGACAGGGCCGATGAGCAGTTCTTC. The chain combines TRBV12-3 or TRBV12-4 with TRBJ2-1; the match to TRBD1 covers 7 bases. This CDR3 region has 13 residues. The V and J ends lost 4 bases and 8 bases, in that order; junction bases with no gene match: 5.